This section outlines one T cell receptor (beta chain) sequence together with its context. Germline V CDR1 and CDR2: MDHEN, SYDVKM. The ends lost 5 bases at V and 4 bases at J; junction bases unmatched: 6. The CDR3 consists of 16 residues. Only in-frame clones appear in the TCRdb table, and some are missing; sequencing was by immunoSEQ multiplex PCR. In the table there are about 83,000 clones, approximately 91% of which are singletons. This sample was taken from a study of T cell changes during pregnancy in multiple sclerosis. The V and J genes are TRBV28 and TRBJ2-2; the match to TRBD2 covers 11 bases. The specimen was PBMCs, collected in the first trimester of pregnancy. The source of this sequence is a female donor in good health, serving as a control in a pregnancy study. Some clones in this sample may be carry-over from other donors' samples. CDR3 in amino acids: CASSTSGGRGTGELFF. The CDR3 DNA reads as TGTGCCAGCAGTACTAGCGGGGGACGCGGCACCGGGGAGCTGTTTTTT. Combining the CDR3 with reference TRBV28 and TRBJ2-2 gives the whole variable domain DVKVTQSSRYLVKRTGEKVFLECVQDMDHENMFWYRQDPGLGLRLIYFSYDVKMKEKGDIPEGYSVSREKKERFSLILESASTNQTSMYLCASSTSGGRGTGELFFGEGSRLTVL.